Included here is one TCR beta chain sequence, with context. Antigen unknown. This specimen includes other DNA sequences encoding the same CDR3. The data originate from a study of OX40 agonist ivuxolimab in advanced cancers. Overall study: Each dose-escalation patient presented with hepatocellular carcinoma, melanoma, renal cell or head and neck cancer. Participants, 70% to 90% male, averaged roughly 60 years of age, ranging from 23 to 79.

Profiling relied on immunoSEQ multiplex PCR, and the TCRdb table lists in-frame clones only, not all of them. The sample has approximately 130,000 clones; roughly 91% are singletons. Study observations and caveats: No determination was made of the antigen specificity of the expanded peripheral T cells.

The sequence was obtained from an adult with an advanced solid tumor such as melanoma, head and neck, liver or kidney cancer. The source material was CD4+ or CD8+ T cells sorted from blood, sampled in a trial of the OX40 agonist ivuxolimab.

CDR3 amino acids: CASSTRLAGYNEQFF. The CDR3 region has the DNA TGCGCCAGCAGCACAAGACTAGCGGGGTACAATGAGCAGTTCTTC. The V and J genes are TRBV5-1 and TRBJ2-1; 11 nucleotides agree with TRBD2. V trimming: 4 bases; J trimming: 4 bases; junction bases outside the gene matches: 4. Per the germline V gene, CDR1 is SGHRS and CDR2 is YFSETQ. CDR3 size: 15 residues.